A selection of T cell receptor beta chains follows, all from one sample in a study of blood T cell repertoires in COVID-19. The table came from immunoSEQ multiplex PCR; TCRdb's copy has only in-frame clones and leaves some out. The table lists about 87,000 clones, roughly 80% of them singletons, with approximately 4.6% in the top ten. The sample taken for sequencing was peripheral blood. These receptors were taken from a woman between 45 and 65 years old with acute or convalescent COVID-19. Each CDR3 is given with its conserved first and last residue. Fields, in order: clone size, D gene, J gene, V gene, CDR3 protein, CDR3 DNA. The D gene is left open where the match is weak. Some rows mark clone size as missing; the rest say once, few, many or name a class of expanded clone.

clone_size: -
d_call: TRBD2
j_call: TRBJ2-7
v_call: TRBV28
cdr3_aa: CASSSYQRGSYEQYF
cdr3_nt: TGTGCCAGCAGCTCATACCAGCGGGGGTCCTACGAGCAGTACTTC

clone_size: -
d_call: TRBD2
j_call: TRBJ2-3
v_call: TRBV7-3
cdr3_aa: CASSLGGGDTDTQYF
cdr3_nt: TGTGCCAGCAGCTTGGGCGGGGGGGACACAGATACGCAGTATTTT

clone_size: -
d_call: -
j_call: TRBJ1-2
v_call: TRBV12-3/TRBV12-4
cdr3_aa: CAIEGRTNYGYTF
cdr3_nt: TGTGCCATAGAGGGCAGGACTAACTATGGCTACACCTTC

clone_size: few
d_call: -
j_call: TRBJ2-5
v_call: TRBV6-5
cdr3_aa: CASNGVGETQYF
cdr3_nt: TGTGCCAGCAACGGGGTAGGGGAGACCCAGTACTTC

clone_size: -
d_call: -
j_call: TRBJ1-5
v_call: TRBV30
cdr3_aa: CAWRRDSNQPQHF
cdr3_nt: TGTGCCTGGAGACGCGATTCTAATCAGCCCCAGCATTTT

clone_size: -
d_call: TRBD1
j_call: TRBJ1-3
v_call: TRBV5-5
cdr3_aa: CASSVDRVANTIYF
cdr3_nt: TGTGCCAGCAGCGTAGACAGGGTTGCAAACACCATATATTTT

clone_size: -
d_call: TRBD1
j_call: TRBJ2-7
v_call: TRBV18
cdr3_aa: CASSPEGAPSYEQYF
cdr3_nt: TGTGCCAGCTCACCCGAGGGGGCTCCTTCCTACGAGCAGTACTTC

clone_size: -
d_call: TRBD1
j_call: TRBJ2-1
v_call: TRBV2
cdr3_aa: CASSSQTGRGEQFF
cdr3_nt: TGTGCCAGCAGTTCCCAGACAGGGCGAGGCGAGCAGTTCTTC

clone_size: -
d_call: -
j_call: TRBJ1-1
v_call: TRBV9
cdr3_aa: CASSRGAANTEAFF
cdr3_nt: TGTGCCAGCAGTCGGGGGGCTGCGAACACTGAAGCTTTCTTT

clone_size: -
d_call: -
j_call: TRBJ1-1
v_call: TRBV4-2
cdr3_aa: CASSLSFQSGLPNTEAFF
cdr3_nt: TGTGCCAGCAGCCTCAGCTTCCAGTCGGGACTCCCGAACACTGAAGCTTTCTTT

clone_size: -
d_call: -
j_call: TRBJ1-2
v_call: TRBV28
cdr3_aa: CASSLKTDGYTF
cdr3_nt: TGTGCCAGCAGTTTAAAAACTGATGGCTACACCTTC

clone_size: -
d_call: TRBD1
j_call: TRBJ2-1
v_call: TRBV18
cdr3_aa: CASGGTGNEQFF
cdr3_nt: TGTGCCAGCGGGGGGACAGGGAATGAGCAGTTCTTC

clone_size: -
d_call: -
j_call: TRBJ1-4
v_call: TRBV27
cdr3_aa: CASSFSDVMGRLGKLFF
cdr3_nt: TGTGCCAGCAGTTTCTCCGACGTGATGGGACGACTAGGAAAACTGTTTTTT

clone_size: -
d_call: TRBD1
j_call: TRBJ2-7
v_call: TRBV6-5
cdr3_aa: CASSFAGGRYEQYF
cdr3_nt: TGTGCCAGCAGTTTCGCAGGGGGCCGCTACGAGCAGTACTTC

clone_size: -
d_call: -
j_call: TRBJ1-2
v_call: TRBV21-1
cdr3_aa: CASSPRQGPYGYTF
cdr3_nt: TGTGCCAGCAGCCCACGACAGGGCCCCTATGGCTACACCTTC

clone_size: -
d_call: -
j_call: TRBJ1-5
v_call: TRBV30
cdr3_aa: CAWSVPASLYQPQHF
cdr3_nt: TGTGCCTGGAGTGTACCCGCCAGTCTGTATCAGCCCCAGCATTTT

clone_size: -
d_call: -
j_call: TRBJ2-2
v_call: TRBV19
cdr3_aa: CASGAGVANTGELFF
cdr3_nt: TGTGCCAGTGGTGCAGGGGTGGCGAACACCGGGGAGCTGTTTTTT

clone_size: -
d_call: TRBD1
j_call: TRBJ1-4
v_call: TRBV18
cdr3_aa: CASSPGDRGTNEKLFF
cdr3_nt: TGTGCCAGCTCGCCCGGGGACAGGGGAACTAATGAAAAACTGTTTTTT

clone_size: -
d_call: -
j_call: TRBJ2-2
v_call: TRBV13
cdr3_aa: CASSLEGVTGELFF
cdr3_nt: TGTGCCAGCAGCTTAGAAGGGGTGACCGGGGAGCTGTTTTTT

clone_size: -
d_call: TRBD1
j_call: TRBJ1-1
v_call: TRBV7-9
cdr3_aa: CASSLGGQGAAEAFF
cdr3_nt: TGTGCCAGCAGCTTAGGAGGACAGGGGGCGGCCGAAGCTTTCTTT

clone_size: -
d_call: -
j_call: TRBJ1-5
v_call: TRBV10-3
cdr3_aa: CAISESYSNQPQHF
cdr3_nt: TGTGCCATCAGTGAGTCCTATAGCAATCAGCCCCAGCATTTT

clone_size: -
d_call: TRBD1
j_call: TRBJ2-5
v_call: TRBV6-6
cdr3_aa: CASSRSRGPQETQYF
cdr3_nt: TGTGCCAGCAGTCGTTCGAGGGGGCCCCAAGAGACCCAGTACTTC

clone_size: -
d_call: TRBD2
j_call: TRBJ2-1
v_call: TRBV2
cdr3_aa: CASSDPGSGGSYNEQFF
cdr3_nt: TGTGCCAGCAGTGATCCTGGGAGCGGGGGGTCCTACAATGAGCAGTTCTTC

clone_size: few
d_call: TRBD1
j_call: TRBJ1-5
v_call: TRBV2
cdr3_aa: CASRLGQGPTQPQHF
cdr3_nt: TGTGCCAGCAGACTGGGACAGGGACCAACTCAGCCCCAGCATTTT

clone_size: few
d_call: TRBD2
j_call: TRBJ2-1
v_call: TRBV16
cdr3_aa: CASSQLLAGGSHRDEQFF
cdr3_nt: TGTGCCAGCAGCCAATTACTAGCGGGGGGGTCCCATCGGGATGAGCAGTTCTTC

clone_size: few
d_call: -
j_call: TRBJ2-7
v_call: TRBV3-1/TRBV3-2
cdr3_aa: CASSPGHPRTEQYF
cdr3_nt: TGTGCCAGCAGCCCGGGACATCCCCGGACCGAGCAGTACTTC

clone_size: -
d_call: TRBD2
j_call: TRBJ2-7
v_call: TRBV28
cdr3_aa: CATHISGGFSSEQYF
cdr3_nt: TGTGCCACCCACATAAGCGGGGGCTTTTCCTCCGAGCAGTACTTC

clone_size: -
d_call: TRBD1
j_call: TRBJ2-2
v_call: TRBV7-2
cdr3_aa: CASSLRTGENTGELFF
cdr3_nt: TGTGCCAGCAGCTTACGGACAGGGGAAAACACCGGGGAGCTGTTTTTT

clone_size: -
d_call: -
j_call: TRBJ1-2
v_call: TRBV4-1
cdr3_aa: CASSQDTRTDFNYGYTF
cdr3_nt: TGCGCCAGCAGCCAAGATACGAGGACAGACTTTAACTATGGCTACACCTTC

clone_size: -
d_call: -
j_call: TRBJ1-1
v_call: TRBV7-9
cdr3_aa: CASSLVPAGNAEAFF
cdr3_nt: TGTGCCAGCAGCTTAGTACCGGCGGGTAACGCTGAAGCTTTCTTT

clone_size: few
d_call: -
j_call: TRBJ1-2
v_call: TRBV19
cdr3_aa: CASSIGRGLKGGYTF
cdr3_nt: TGTGCCAGTAGTATCGGGCGCGGACTGAAGGGAGGCTACACCTTC

clone_size: -
d_call: -
j_call: TRBJ2-4
v_call: TRBV5-6
cdr3_aa: CASSLDGSGDQYF
cdr3_nt: TGTGCCAGCAGCTTGGACGGTTCTGGAGATCAGTACTTC